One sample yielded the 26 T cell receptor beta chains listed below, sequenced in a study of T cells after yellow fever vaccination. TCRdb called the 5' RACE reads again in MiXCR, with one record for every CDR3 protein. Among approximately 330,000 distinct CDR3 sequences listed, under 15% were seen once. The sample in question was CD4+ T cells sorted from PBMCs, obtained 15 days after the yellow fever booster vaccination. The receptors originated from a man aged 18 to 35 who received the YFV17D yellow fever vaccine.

The DNA of the CDR3 is TGTGCCAGCTTAACGGGAGCCTCAGATACGCAGTATTTT. Translation gives CASLTGASDTQYF. The chain uses TRBV28 and TRBJ2-3; D might be TRBD2 (6 bases). The CDR3 totals 13 residues. V was trimmed by 8 bases and J by 4 bases, leaving 13 bases between them. CDR1 and CDR2 from the germline V gene are MDHEN and SYDVKM.

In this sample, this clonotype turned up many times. In nucleotides, the CDR3 is TGTGCCAGCAGTTTAGGGATCGGCACTGAAGCTTTCTTT. Amino acids: CASSLGIGTEAFF. The gene calls are TRBV6-5 and TRBJ1-1; D is undetermined. The V gene lost 4 bases and the J gene lost 4 bases, with 10 bases spanning the gap. CDR3 length: 13 amino acids. Germline loops: CDR1 MNHEY, CDR2 SVGAGI.

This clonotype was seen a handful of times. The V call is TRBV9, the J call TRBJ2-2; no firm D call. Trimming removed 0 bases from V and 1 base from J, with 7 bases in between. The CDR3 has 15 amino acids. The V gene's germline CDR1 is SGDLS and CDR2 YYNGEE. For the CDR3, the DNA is TGTGCCAGCAGCGTAGAGGCAGGGAACACCGGGGAGCTGTTTTTT. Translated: CASSVEAGNTGELFF.

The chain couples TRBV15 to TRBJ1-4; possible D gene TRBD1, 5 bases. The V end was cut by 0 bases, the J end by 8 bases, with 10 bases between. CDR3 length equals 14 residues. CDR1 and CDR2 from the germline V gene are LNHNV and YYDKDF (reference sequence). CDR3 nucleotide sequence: TGTGCCACCAGCAGAGATCCCAGGGTCGAAAAACTGTTTTTT. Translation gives CATSRDPRVEKLFF.

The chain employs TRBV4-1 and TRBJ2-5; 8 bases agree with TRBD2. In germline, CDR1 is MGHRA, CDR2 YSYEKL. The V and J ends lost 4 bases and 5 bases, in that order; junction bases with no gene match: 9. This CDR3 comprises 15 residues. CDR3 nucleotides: TGCGCCAGCAGCCCACGGCGGGGGGCGCGGGAGACCCAGTACTTC. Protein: CASSPRRGARETQYF.

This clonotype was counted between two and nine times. The CDR3: CSAPLRTGTGYGYTF. In nucleotides, the CDR3 is TGCAGTGCTCCCCTCCGGACAGGGACGGGCTATGGCTACACCTTC. This chain joins TRBV20-1 and TRBJ1-2; 8 bases are a match to TRBD1. Germline V CDR1 and CDR2: DFQATT, SNEGSKA (reference sequence). V lost 5 bases, J lost 4 bases, and 12 bases stayed unmatched. This CDR3 comprises 15 residues.

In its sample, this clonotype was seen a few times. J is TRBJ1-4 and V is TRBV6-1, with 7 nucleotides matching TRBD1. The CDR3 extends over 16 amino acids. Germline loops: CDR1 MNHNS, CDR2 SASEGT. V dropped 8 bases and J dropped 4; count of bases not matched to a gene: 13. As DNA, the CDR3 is TGTGCCAGCGGCGAAGGCGGACAGGCGCTTAATGAAAAACTGTTTTTT. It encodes CASGEGGQALNEKLFF.

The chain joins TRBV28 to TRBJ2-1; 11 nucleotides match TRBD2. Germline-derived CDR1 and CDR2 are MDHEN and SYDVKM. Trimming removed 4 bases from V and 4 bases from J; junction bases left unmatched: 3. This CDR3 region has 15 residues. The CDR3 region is CASSSPSGGYNEQFF. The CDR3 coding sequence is TGTGCCAGCAGTTCCCCTAGCGGGGGGTACAATGAGCAGTTCTTC.

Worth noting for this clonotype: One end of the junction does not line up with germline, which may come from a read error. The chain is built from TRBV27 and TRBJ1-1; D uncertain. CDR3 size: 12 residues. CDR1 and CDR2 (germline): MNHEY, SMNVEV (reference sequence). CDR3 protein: CACSLRGTEAFF. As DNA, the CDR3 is TGTGCCTGCAGTTTACGGGGAACTGAAGCTTTCTTT.

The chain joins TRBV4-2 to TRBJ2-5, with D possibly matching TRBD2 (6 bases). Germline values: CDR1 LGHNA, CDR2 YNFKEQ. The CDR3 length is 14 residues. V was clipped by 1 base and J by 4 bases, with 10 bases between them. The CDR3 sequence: CASSQAAGSETQYF. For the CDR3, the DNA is TGTGCCAGCAGCCAAGCCGCGGGGTCAGAGACCCAGTACTTC.

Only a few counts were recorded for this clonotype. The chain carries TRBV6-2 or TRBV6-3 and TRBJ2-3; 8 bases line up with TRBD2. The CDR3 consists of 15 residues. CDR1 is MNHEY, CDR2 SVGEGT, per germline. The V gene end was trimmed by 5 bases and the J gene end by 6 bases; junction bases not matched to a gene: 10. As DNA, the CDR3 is TGTGCCAGCAGTCAAGCGGGGGTAGGCGTCGATACGCAGTATTTT. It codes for CASSQAGVGVDTQYF.

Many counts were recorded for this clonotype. DNA of the CDR3: TGTGCCAGCAGCGTAGCGGCAGTCAGCTCCTACGAGCAGTACTTC. Translation gives CASSVAAVSSYEQYF. The genes are TRBV9 and TRBJ2-7, with no clear D. V lost 0 bases, J lost 0 bases, and 10 bases lay in between. Germline V gives CDR1 SGDLS, CDR2 YYNGEE. CDR3 size: 15 residues.

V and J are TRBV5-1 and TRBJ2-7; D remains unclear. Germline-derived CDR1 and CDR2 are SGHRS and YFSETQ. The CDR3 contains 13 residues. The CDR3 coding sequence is TGTGCCAGCAGCTTGGACCCATCCTACGAGCAGTACGTC. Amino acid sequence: CASSLDPSYEQYV.

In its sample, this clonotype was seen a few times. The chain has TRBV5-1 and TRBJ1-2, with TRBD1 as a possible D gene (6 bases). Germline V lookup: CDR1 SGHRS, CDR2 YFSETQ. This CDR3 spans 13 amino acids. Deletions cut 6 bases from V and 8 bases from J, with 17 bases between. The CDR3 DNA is TGCGCCAGCACCGGTGGACAGATTGACGGCTACACCTTC. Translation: CASTGGQIDGYTF. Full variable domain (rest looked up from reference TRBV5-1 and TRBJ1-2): KAGVTQTPRYLIKTRGQQVTLSCSPISGHRSVSWYQQTPGQGLQFLFEYFSETQRNKGNFPGRFSGRQFSNSRSEMNVSTLELGDSALYLCASTGGQIDGYTFGSGTRLTVV.

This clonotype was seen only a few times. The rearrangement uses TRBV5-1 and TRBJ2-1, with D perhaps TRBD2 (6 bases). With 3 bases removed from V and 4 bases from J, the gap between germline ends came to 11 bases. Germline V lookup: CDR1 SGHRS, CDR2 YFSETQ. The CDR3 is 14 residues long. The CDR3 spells CASSSGGDYNEQFF. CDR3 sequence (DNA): TGCGCCAGCAGCTCCGGCGGGGATTACAATGAGCAGTTCTTC. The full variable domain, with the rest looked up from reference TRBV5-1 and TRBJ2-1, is KAGVTQTPRYLIKTRGQQVTLSCSPISGHRSVSWYQQTPGQGLQFLFEYFSETQRNKGNFPGRFSGRQFSNSRSEMNVSTLELGDSALYLCASSSGGDYNEQFFGPGTRLTVL.

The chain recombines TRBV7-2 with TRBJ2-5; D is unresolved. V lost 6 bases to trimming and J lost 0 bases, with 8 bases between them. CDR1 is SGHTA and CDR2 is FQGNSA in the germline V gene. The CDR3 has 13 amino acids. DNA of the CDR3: TGTGCCAGCAGTACAGTCTACCAAGAGACCCAGTACTTC. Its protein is CASSTVYQETQYF.

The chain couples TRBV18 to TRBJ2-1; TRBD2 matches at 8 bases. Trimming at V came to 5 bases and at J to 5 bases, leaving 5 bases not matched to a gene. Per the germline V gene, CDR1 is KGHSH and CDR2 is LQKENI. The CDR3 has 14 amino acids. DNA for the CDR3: TGTGCCAGCTCAGCGGGGGGTCTAGACAATGAGCAGTTCTTC. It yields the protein CASSAGGLDNEQFF.

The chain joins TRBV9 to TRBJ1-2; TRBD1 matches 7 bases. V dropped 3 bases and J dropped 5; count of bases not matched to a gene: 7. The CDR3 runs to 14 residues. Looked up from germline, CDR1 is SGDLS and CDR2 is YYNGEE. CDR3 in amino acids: CASSGRDSTYGYTF. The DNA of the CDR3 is TGTGCCAGCAGCGGCCGGGACAGCACATATGGCTACACCTTC. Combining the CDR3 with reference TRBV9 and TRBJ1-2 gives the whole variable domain DSGVTQTPKHLITATGQRVTLRCSPRSGDLSVYWYQQSLDQGLQFLIQYYNGEERAKGNILERFSAQQFPDLHSELNLSSLELGDSALYFCASSGRDSTYGYTFGSGTRLTVV.

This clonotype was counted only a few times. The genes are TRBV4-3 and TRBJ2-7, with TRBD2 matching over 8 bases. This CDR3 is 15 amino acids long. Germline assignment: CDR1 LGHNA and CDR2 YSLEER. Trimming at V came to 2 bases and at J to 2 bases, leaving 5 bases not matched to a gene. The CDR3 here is CASSQRNGGAYEQYF. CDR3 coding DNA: TGCGCCAGCAGCCAACGTAACGGGGGGGCCTACGAGCAGTACTTC.

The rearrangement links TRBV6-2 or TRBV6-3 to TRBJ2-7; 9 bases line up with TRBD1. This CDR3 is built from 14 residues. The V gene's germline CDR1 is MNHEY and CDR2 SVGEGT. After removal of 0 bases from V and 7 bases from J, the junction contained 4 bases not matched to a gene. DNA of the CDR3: TGTGCCAGCAGTTACTCGATGACAGGGGGAGAGCAGTACGTC. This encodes CASSYSMTGGEQYV.

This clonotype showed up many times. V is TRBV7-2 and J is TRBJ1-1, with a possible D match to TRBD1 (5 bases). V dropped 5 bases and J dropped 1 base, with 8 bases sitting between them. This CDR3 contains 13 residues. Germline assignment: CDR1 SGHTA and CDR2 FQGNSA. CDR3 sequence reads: CASSRDRNTEAFF. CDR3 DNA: TGTGCCAGCAGCCGAGACAGGAACACTGAAGCTTTCTTT. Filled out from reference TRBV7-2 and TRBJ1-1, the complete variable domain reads GAGVSQSPSNKVTEKGKDVELRCDPISGHTALYWYRQSLGQGLEFLIYFQGNSAPDKSGLPSDRFSAERTGGSVSTLTIQRTQQEDSAVYLCASSRDRNTEAFFGQGTRLTVV.

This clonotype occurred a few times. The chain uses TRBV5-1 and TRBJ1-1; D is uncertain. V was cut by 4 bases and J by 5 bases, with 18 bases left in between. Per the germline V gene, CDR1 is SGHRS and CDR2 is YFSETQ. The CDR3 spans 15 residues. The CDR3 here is CASSPPVYSGTEAFF. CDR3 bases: TGCGCCAGCAGCCCACCTGTTTACTCTGGGACTGAAGCTTTCTTT.

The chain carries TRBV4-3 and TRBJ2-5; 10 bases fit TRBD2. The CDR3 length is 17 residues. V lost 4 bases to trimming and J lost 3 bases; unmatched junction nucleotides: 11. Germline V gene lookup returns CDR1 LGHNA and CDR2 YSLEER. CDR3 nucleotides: TGCGCCAGCAGCCCCAGGATGCAGCGGGGGGGAAAAGAGACCCAGTACTTC. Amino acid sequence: CASSPRMQRGGKETQYF.

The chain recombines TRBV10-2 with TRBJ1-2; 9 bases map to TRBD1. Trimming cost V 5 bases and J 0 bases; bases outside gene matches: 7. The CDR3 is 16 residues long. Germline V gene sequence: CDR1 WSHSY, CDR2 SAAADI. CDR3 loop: CASSSRDRAANYGYTF. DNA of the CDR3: TGCGCCAGCAGTAGCCGGGACAGGGCAGCTAACTATGGCTACACCTTC.

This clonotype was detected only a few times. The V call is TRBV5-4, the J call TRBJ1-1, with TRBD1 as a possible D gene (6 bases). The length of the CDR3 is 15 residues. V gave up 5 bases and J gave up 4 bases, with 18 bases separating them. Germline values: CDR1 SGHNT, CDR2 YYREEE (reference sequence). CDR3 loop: CASRPLTGSGTEAFF. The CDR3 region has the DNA TGTGCCAGCAGACCATTAACAGGGAGCGGCACTGAAGCTTTCTTT.

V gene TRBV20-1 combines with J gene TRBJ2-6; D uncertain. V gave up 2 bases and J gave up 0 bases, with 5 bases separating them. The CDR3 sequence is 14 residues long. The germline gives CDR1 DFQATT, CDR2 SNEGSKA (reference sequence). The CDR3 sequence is CSARTSSGANVLTF. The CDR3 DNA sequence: TGCAGTGCTAGAACCAGCTCTGGGGCCAACGTCCTGACTTTC.